This T cell receptor beta chain was sequenced in a study of T cells in localized non-small cell lung cancer. Produced via immunoSEQ multiplex PCR; TCRdb's table is partial and in-frame only. The sample holds over 8,500 clones, roughly nine tenths seen once. Trimming took off 1 base at V and 4 bases at J, with 4 bases between the two ends. The V gene's germline CDR1 is LGHNA and CDR2 YNFKEQ. The CDR3 consists of 13 residues. On this clone: Its matching antigen is unknown.

Study-wide results and limits: Median detection of top 100 tumor clones in adjacent lung was about 60 clones. Higher T cell density in the blood was associated with longer overall survival, whereas higher adjacent-lung clonality associated with shorter survival. Heterogeneity is still possible, as just one tumor region was sequenced. Uninvolved neighboring lung showed the greatest T cell clonality, exceeding tumor.

The rearrangement joins TRBV4-2 to TRBJ2-2; no definite D call. The sequencing used peripheral blood, collected before any cancer treatment. The sequence came from a male donor at least 60 years old with stage III lung adenocarcinoma. The CDR3 is CASSQGVTGELFF. CDR3 in DNA: TGTGCCAGCAGCCAAGGGGTCACCGGGGAGCTGTTTTTT.